The T cell receptor beta chain described here comes from a study of cytomegalovirus exposure and HLA in healthy donors. From germline, CDR1 is SNHLY and CDR2 FYNNEI. The length of the CDR3 is 12 residues. Trimming at V came to 4 bases and at J to 7 bases, leaving 4 bases not matched to a gene. PCR was performed using 60 Vbeta and 13 Jbeta primers. Sequencing used immunoSEQ multiplex PCR; TCRdb keeps in-frame clones, though not all of them. This sample has roughly 250,000 clones, with roughly 81% found just once. This clone was counted a single time. The specimen was PBMCs. The rearrangement uses TRBV2 and TRBJ2-7; 7 bases are shared with TRBD2. The origin of this receptor is a middle-aged woman in good health and CMV-seropositive. The CDR3 is CASSGGGDEQYF. The CDR3 DNA follows: TGTGCCAGCAGTGGGGGAGGGGATGAGCAGTACTTC.